Included here is one T cell receptor beta chain sequence, with context. This clonotype was seen at least ten times. Its target antigen remains unknown. No base-level quality is on record; no much larger clone is a single base apart. For CDR1 and CDR2, the germline V gene lists LGHNA and YSLEER. The CDR3 runs 15 amino acids, cysteine and phenylalanine included. The DNA shown is the 45-base CDR3, in frame from base 1. V is reduced by 0 bases and J by 2 bases, leaving a spacing of 7 bases between them. The sample belongs to a study of T-cell reconstitution after alpha-beta-depleted transplantation in children (dated by TCRdb to the mid-2010s). Describing the broader study: Using TCR repertoire profiling, the study followed T-cell immune reconstitution in a quantitative way in children after TCRalphabeta/CD19-depleted allogeneic hematopoietic cell transplantation.

Read against the paper, the sample's treatment or condition label means: allogeneic hematopoietic cell transplantation with graft depleted of TCRalphabeta T cells and CD19 B cells. The children who served as transplant recipients had been given grafts of TCRalphabeta/CD19-depleted allogeneic hematopoietic cells. Receptor amplification or capture employed PCR. Instrument on record: Illumina HiSeq 2500. To normalize quantification of the TCRbeta repertoire, the TCR libraries were built with molecular barcoding that relied on unique molecular identifiers. TCRdb reprocessing: public reads trimmed at Q25 with fastp, clones called with MiXCR, in-frame beta chains kept. Each CDR3 protein appears once, grouped with its most common genes and DNA. Across this sample there are hundreds of thousands of distinct CDR3 sequences, with under 30% seen only once. 4.5% to 5.5% of the sample rests with the top ten. Broader findings and caveats from the paper: About two months after transplant, the apparently early recovery of alphabetaT-cell counts reportedly depended on just several hundred clones that had expanded rapidly and came from non-depleted graft cells. In some patients, the high TCRbeta diversity seen at day 60 was put down to recipient T cells and intrathymic progenitors that had survived conditioning. Over subsequent months, a decline in hyperexpanded clone frequencies was noted, and after one year, T-cell counts and TCRbeta diversity were mostly ascribed to newly produced T cells.

The sequencing used PBMCs, mostly from graft donor cells, collected 360 days after TCRalphabeta/CD19-depleted stem cell transplant. The chain joins TRBV4-3 to TRBJ2-2; the D gene remains uncertain. This clonotype originated in a female patient aged 2 to 10 who had a stem cell transplant for congenital amegakaryocytic thrombocytopenia, so the T cells may come from the graft donor. CDR3 loop: CASSQDRGNTGELFF. The base sequence is TGCGCCAGCAGCCAAGATCGTGGTAACACCGGGGAGCTGTTTTTT.